What follows is one T cell receptor (beta chain) and its context. The antigen is undetermined. This entry comes from a study of cytotoxic CD8 clonotypes in ibrutinib-treated CLL. Findings and caveats of the study: Clonality showed a rise at ibrutinib response that reversed toward baseline at progression.

A 1 in 200,000 to 1 in 1 million T cell depth was the sequencing target. Data came from immunoSEQ multiplex PCR; TCRdb stores just in-frame clones and leaves some out. The repertoire consists of approximately 140,000 clones, with less than 95% occurring once and the leading ten covering more than 10%. About 2 micrograms of genomic DNA, which was extracted from cryopreserved PBMCs, served as the material used for the TCR beta libraries. The CDR3 spans 14 residues. Germline CDR1 MDHEN, CDR2 SYDVKM. V dropped 2 bases and J dropped 2 bases, with 10 bases sitting between them. This receptor was identified in a human donor with chronic lymphocytic leukemia. The V and J genes are TRBV28 and TRBJ2-7, with unresolved D. The material sequenced was PBMCs, taken after 12 months of ibrutinib treatment. In DNA, the CDR3 is TGTGCCAGCAGTTTAAGGCGGACCACCTACGAGCAGTACTTC. This sequence encodes CASSLRRTTYEQYF.